This TCR beta chain was captured in a study of T-cell reconstitution after alpha-beta-depleted transplantation in children. This clonotype has ten or more counts. It was with unique molecular identifiers that the TCRbeta library was prepared. A single record per CDR3 protein comes from TCRdb applying MiXCR to the PCR reads. Of hundreds of thousands of distinct CDR3 sequences listed, roughly 15% are singletons. The ends lost 7 bases at V and 4 bases at J; junction bases unmatched: 7. The CDR3 is 15 residues long. Germline values: CDR1 SQVTM, CDR2 ANQGSEA. Sequencing was performed on PBMCs from the stem cell graft donor, taken from the stem cell graft. This TCR was recovered from a human donor who donated a stem cell graft to a child with acute myeloid leukemia. The chain combines TRBV29-1 with TRBJ2-2; 12 nucleotides match TRBD2. CDR3 region: CSGALAGGITGELFF. The DNA of the CDR3 is TGCAGCGGGGCCCTAGCGGGGGGGATCACCGGGGAGCTGTTTTTT.